This TCR beta chain was found in a study of T cell repertoires in cytomegalovirus infection. Study information: In the study, CMV epitopes included recently identified HLA-C-restricted and well-studied HLA-B-restricted ones. Indications came from public TCR beta signatures; they pointed to CMV infection and to a matching HLA type.

Trimming cost V 2 bases and J 0 bases; bases outside gene matches: 2. The germline gives CDR1 MNHEY, CDR2 SMNVEV (reference sequence). CDR3 size: 15 residues. A word on this clonotype: Antigen specificity is unknown.

General study findings and limits: Within the response measured ex vivo, HLA-C-restricted CMV-specific TCR beta clonotypes were dominant. Frequencies of public TCR beta families were cumulated, and this identified carriers of CMV plus the relevant HLA.

TCRdb analysed the reads with MiXCR anew, one entry per CDR3 protein. The sample shows fewer than 60,000 distinct CDR3 sequences, 15% to 20% of them seen only once. This specimen consisted of CD8+ T cells from cultured PBMCs, obtained from culture after CMV antigen stimulation. The receptor comes from a human donor in good health (CMV status not recorded). Some clones in this sample may be carry-over from other donors' samples. The chain is built from TRBV27 and TRBJ2-3, with 7 bases aligning to TRBD1. The CDR3 reads CASSLGQASTDTQYF. The CDR3 DNA follows: TGTGCCAGCAGTTTAGGACAGGCTAGCACAGATACGCAGTATTTT.